What follows are 8 T cell receptor beta chains derived from one specimen sequenced in a study of blood T cell repertoires in COVID-19 (dated by TCRdb to the early 2020s). The library was generated by the immunoSEQ multiplex PCR assay. TCRdb retrieved this table from immuneACCESS and kept in-frame rearrangements only. Not all clones are present; in checked studies, unresolved V genes account for under half, and no reason is known for the remainder. The sample includes 350,000 to 400,000 clones, with 75% to 90% observed a single time. The top ten clonotypes cover around 1% of the sample. The sequencing input was PBMCs or T cells enriched from blood (not recorded which). The receptors shown here come from a man aged 18 to 30 who had recovered from COVID-19.

V usage is TRBV4-2 and J usage is TRBJ2-7, with D uncertain. Between the trimmed V and J ends, which lost 3 bases and 2 bases, there was a span of 11 bases. The CDR3 runs 14 residues. Germline V lookup: CDR1 LGHNA, CDR2 YNFKEQ. This CDR3 reads CASSHGSRTYEQYF. CDR3 DNA sequence: TGTGCCAGCAGCCACGGTTCCCGAACCTACGAGCAGTACTTC.

The V call is TRBV7-9, the J call TRBJ1-5; 7 bases line up with TRBD1. Germline loops: CDR1 SEHNR, CDR2 FQNEAQ (reference sequence). The CDR3 has 13 residues. Unmatched junction bases numbered 2, after V lost 5 bases and J lost 4 bases. The CDR3 DNA is TGTGCCAGCAGCAGGGGGCCTAATCAGCCCCAGCATTTT. This gives the protein CASSRGPNQPQHF.

V usage is TRBV29-1 and J usage is TRBJ2-5, with 7 bases lining up with TRBD1. V lost 5 bases and J lost 2; bases outside the gene matches: 8. The germline gives CDR1 SQVTM, CDR2 ANQGSEA. CDR3 length: 14 residues. The CDR3 DNA follows: TGCAGCGTTAAACTCGGGACAGCTCAAGAGACCCAGTACTTC. It codes for CSVKLGTAQETQYF.

The table lists this clone with a count of one. The chain's CDR3 is CASRSRDSCSGANVLTF. The CDR3 nucleotides read TGTGCCAGCAGGTCCCGGGACAGTTGCTCTGGGGCCAACGTCCTGACTTTC. V is TRBV21-1 and J is TRBJ2-6; the table's D call of TRBD1 was not tested on the DNA. TRBV21-1 is flagged as a pseudogene. CDR3 length: 17 residues.

V and J are TRBV19 and TRBJ2-1; TRBD2 matches 13 bases. Germline loops: CDR1 LNHDA, CDR2 SQIVND (reference sequence). V shed 4 bases and J 9 bases; nucleotides not matched to a gene: 3. This CDR3 has 14 residues. The CDR3 loop reads CASSKGLAGTEQFF. CDR3 in DNA: TGTGCCAGTAGTAAGGGACTAGCGGGAACTGAGCAGTTCTTC.

This clone appeared once. The chain is built from TRBV29-1 and TRBJ1-6; 10 bases fit TRBD1. The CDR3 consists of 13 residues. CDR1 is SQVTM, CDR2 ANQGSEA, per germline. Unmatched junction bases numbered 3, after V lost 6 bases and J lost 7 bases. CDR3 sequence: CSVGQGRNSPLHF. In nucleotides, the CDR3 is TGCAGCGTGGGACAGGGGCGAAATTCACCCCTCCACTTT.

The V call is TRBV4-3, the J call TRBJ2-5; a weak D match, TRBD2 (5 bases). Trimming cost V 1 base and J 2 bases, with 14 bases left between them. Germline values: CDR1 LGHNA, CDR2 YSLEER. The length of the CDR3 is 16 residues. The chain's CDR3 is CASSQGVSRLQETQYF. CDR3 DNA: TGCGCCAGCAGCCAAGGAGTGAGCAGACTACAAGAGACCCAGTACTTC.

This clone has a handful of counts. The chain is built from TRBV4-1 and TRBJ2-1, with 7 nucleotides matching TRBD2. Trimming at V came to 0 bases and at J to 3 bases, leaving 5 bases not matched to a gene. CDR3 length: 16 residues. Germline assignment: CDR1 MGHRA and CDR2 YSYEKL. CDR3 DNA sequence: TGCGCCAGCAGCCAAGATCGCGCGGGAGTCTACAATGAGCAGTTCTTC. The encoded protein is CASSQDRAGVYNEQFF.